One sample yielded the 15 T cell receptor beta chains listed below, sequenced in a study of blood T cells in healthy people across ages. Primers used in a second PCR of roughly 6 to 11 cycles were a sample-barcoded 5' primer and a J-beta primer mix. TCRdb re-called the 5' RACE reads through MiXCR, storing one row per CDR3 protein. The sample consists of just over 800,000 distinct CDR3 sequences, 62% of them appearing once. Specimen: blood. The receptor set was obtained from a man aged 30 to 39 in good health.

This clonotype came up once. The rearrangement joins TRBV3-1 to TRBJ2-1, with D hard to call. The germline V gene encodes CDR1 LGHDT and CDR2 YNNKEL (reference sequence). V shed 1 base and J shed 6 bases, with 10 bases lying between them. The CDR3 is made up of 14 amino acids. Here the CDR3 DNA reads TGTGCCAGCAGCCAAGGGGCTTCTAGCAATGAGCAGTTCTTC. It codes for CASSQGASSNEQFF.

This clonotype was observed a handful of times. J is TRBJ2-7 and V is TRBV25-1; perhaps TRBD1 as D (6 bases). The CDR3 length is 13 residues. V gave up 2 bases and J gave up 2 bases, with 7 bases separating them. Germline lookup yields CDR1 MGHDK and CDR2 SYGVNS. The CDR3, as DNA: TGTGCCAGCAGTGAACAGGGGACCTACGAGCAGTACTTC. It codes for CASSEQGTYEQYF.

As for this clonotype: The junction does not match germline at one end; this may be a read error. The chain carries TRBV7-7 and TRBJ2-5; 7 bases are a match to TRBD1. This CDR3 has 14 residues. The germline V gene encodes CDR1 SSHAT and CDR2 FNYEAQ (reference sequence). CDR3 region: CVSSVRDRKETQYF. In nucleotides, the CDR3 is TGTGTCAGCAGCGTCCGGGACAGAAAAGAGACCCAGTACTTC. Full variable domain (rest looked up from reference TRBV7-7 and TRBJ2-5): GAGVSQSPRYKVTKRGQDVTLRCDPISSHATLYWYQQALGQGPEFLTYFNYEAQPDKSGLPSDRFSAERPEGSISTLTIQRTEQRDSAMYRCVSSVRDRKETQYFGPGTRLLVL.

This clonotype has only a few counts. The chain has TRBV7-2 and TRBJ2-3; D gene unclear. V shed 0 bases and J shed 4 bases, with 5 bases lying between them. CDR3 length: 13 amino acids. CDR1 is SGHTA and CDR2 is FQGNSA in the germline V gene. The CDR3 loop reads CASSLASADTQYF. The DNA for the CDR3 is TGTGCCAGCAGCTTAGCGTCGGCAGATACGCAGTATTTT.

This clonotype was recorded a few times. CDR3 loop: CASSVGPSTDTQYF. CDR3 sequence (DNA): TGTGCCAGCAGCGTAGGGCCAAGCACAGATACGCAGTATTTT. The genes are TRBV9 and TRBJ2-3; no clear D. V was pared by 0 bases and J by 0 bases, with 5 bases between. Germline values: CDR1 SGDLS, CDR2 YYNGEE. The CDR3 has 14 residues.

The V and J genes are TRBV20-1 and TRBJ2-4, with D perhaps matching TRBD1 (6 bases). The J call may not be correct, given that the DNA end is closer to TRBJ2-7. Germline V gene lookup returns CDR1 DFQATT and CDR2 SNEGSKA (reference sequence). CDR3 length equals 13 residues. The CDR3: CSAPLTGAYEQYF. In DNA, the CDR3 is TGCAGTGCTCCCCTGACAGGAGCCTACGAGCAGTACTTC.

The V and J genes are TRBV6-5 and TRBJ1-2; D perhaps matches TRBD1 (6 bases). Germline values: CDR1 MNHEY, CDR2 SVGAGI. The CDR3 extends over 14 amino acids. V was shortened by 6 bases and J by 8 bases, with 19 bases between the two germline ends. The CDR3 DNA reads as TGTGCCAGCAGCGATTTGGGGGGGCGAGGCGGCTACACCTTC. Its protein is CASSDLGGRGGYTF.

This clonotype was picked up a small number of times. The rearrangement joins TRBV5-4 to TRBJ2-5, with 8 bases identical to TRBD2. J was trimmed by 5 bases and V by 0 bases; bases with no gene match: 12. From germline, CDR1 is SGHNT and CDR2 YYREEE (reference sequence). The CDR3 extends over 17 amino acids. The CDR3 is CASSLAPAGGQRETQYF. The DNA of the CDR3 is TGTGCCAGCAGCTTGGCCCCGGCGGGGGGACAAAGGGAGACCCAGTACTTC.

This clonotype was seen once. This sequence joins TRBV29-1 and TRBJ1-2; a weak D match, TRBD1 (6 bases). The V gene's germline CDR1 is SQVTM and CDR2 ANQGSEA. V lost 4 bases and J 0 bases, leaving 12 bases between the germline ends. CDR3 length equals 14 residues. In nucleotides, the CDR3 is TGCAGCGTTGCGGGGGGCAGATCTAACTATGGCTACACCTTC. This translates into CSVAGGRSNYGYTF.

This chain connects TRBV20-1 to TRBJ1-4, with D maybe TRBD1 (5 bases). CDR3 length: 14 amino acids. V was clipped by 3 bases and J by 1 base, with 9 bases between them. The germline gives CDR1 DFQATT, CDR2 SNEGSKA (reference sequence). The DNA for the CDR3 is TGCAGTGCTAGGACCGACAGAACTAATGAAAAACTGTTTTTT. This translates into CSARTDRTNEKLFF.

This clonotype was counted a single time. V usage is TRBV2 and J usage is TRBJ2-5; possibly TRBD1 for D (5 bases). The CDR3 has 18 amino acids. V was clipped by 2 bases and J by 2 bases, with 21 bases between them. Germline V CDR1 and CDR2: SNHLY, FYNNEI. The CDR3 DNA reads TGTGCCAGCAGTGAAAACCTCGGGCAGGGTCGTCAGCAAGAGACCCAGTACTTC. Amino acid sequence: CASSENLGQGRQQETQYF.

The V call is TRBV11-2, the J call TRBJ1-1; D perhaps matches TRBD1 (5 bases). The germline gives CDR1 SGHAT, CDR2 FQNNGV. V dropped 5 bases and J dropped 4 bases, with 29 bases sitting between them. This CDR3 comprises 19 residues. The CDR3 DNA sequence: TGTGCCAGCAGCCTTAGATCGCCGTCGAGGGCGGCAGGGAGCACTGAAGCTTTCTTT. This gives the protein CASSLRSPSRAAGSTEAFF.

This clonotype came up a few times. V usage is TRBV7-9 and J usage is TRBJ1-2; 9 nucleotides align to TRBD1. The J segment lost 2 bases and the V segment lost 5 bases, leaving 6 bases of the junction unmatched. The CDR3 length is 15 residues. CDR1 SEHNR and CDR2 FQNEAQ come from the germline V gene (reference sequence). The CDR3 loop is CASSPPGTGNYGYTF. The CDR3 bases are TGTGCCAGCAGCCCGCCCGGGACAGGGAACTATGGCTACACCTTC.

In its sample, this clonotype was seen once. V usage is TRBV20-1 and J usage is TRBJ1-2, with 9 positions matching TRBD1. The CDR3 has 13 residues. V lost 4 bases, J lost 3 bases, and 3 bases stayed unmatched. The germline V gene encodes CDR1 DFQATT and CDR2 SNEGSKA (reference sequence). The CDR3 region is CSATWTGDYGYTF. CDR3 nucleotides: TGCAGTGCTACCTGGACAGGGGACTATGGCTACACCTTC.

The chain combines TRBV6-5 with TRBJ2-3, with 9 bases that match TRBD2. The V and J ends lost 4 bases and 6 bases, in that order; junction bases with no gene match: 8. CDR1 and CDR2 from the germline V gene are MNHEY and SVGAGI. This CDR3 is 15 amino acids long. The CDR3 DNA follows: TGTGCCAGCAGTTTCGGCGGGGGGGCCGCGGATACGCAGTATTTT. Its translation: CASSFGGGAADTQYF.